These 22 T cell receptor beta chains were sequenced from one sample in a study of cytomegalovirus exposure and HLA in healthy donors. PCR involved 60 Vbeta and 13 Jbeta primers. Data came from immunoSEQ multiplex PCR; TCRdb stores just in-frame clones and leaves some out. The sample has more than 100,000 clones; 74% are singletons. What was sequenced was PBMCs. The receptors derive from a woman between 45 and 60 years old in good health and CMV-seropositive.

This clone was seen once. V gene TRBV2 combines with J gene TRBJ1-3; tentatively, D is TRBD1 (5 bases). Trimming took off 2 bases at V and 9 bases at J, with 17 bases between the two ends. The CDR3 length is 15 residues. Germline lookup yields CDR1 SNHLY and CDR2 FYNNEI. The DNA for the CDR3 is TGTGCCAGCAGTGAAAGGGGACTGTCGATGGGCACCATATATTTT. Amino acid sequence: CASSERGLSMGTIYF.

The chain combines TRBV19 with TRBJ2-6; D is perhaps TRBD2 (5 bases). This CDR3 has 17 amino acids. The V gene lost 4 bases and the J gene lost 0 bases, with 13 bases spanning the gap. The germline CDR1 and CDR2 sequences are LNHDA and SQIVND (reference sequence). This CDR3 reads CASSRPDGGSGANVLTF. The DNA of the CDR3 is TGTGCCAGTAGTAGGCCAGATGGAGGCTCTGGGGCCAACGTCCTGACTTTC.

The V gene is TRBV19, the J gene TRBJ1-5; 8 bases line up with TRBD1. There are 15 residues in the CDR3. Germline lookup yields CDR1 LNHDA and CDR2 SQIVND (reference sequence). V was clipped by 6 bases and J by 4 bases; unmatched bases: 8. The DNA of the CDR3 is TGTGCCAGTAGGGGGGGGACAGGTGGGAATCAGCCCCAGCATTTT. It is translated as CASRGGTGGNQPQHF.

The rearrangement links TRBV6-5 to TRBJ1-1, with a possible D match to TRBD1 (6 bases). The CDR3 runs to 14 residues. Germline assignment: CDR1 MNHEY and CDR2 SVGAGI. With 6 bases removed from V and 0 bases from J, the gap between germline ends came to 11 bases. CDR3 sequence reads: CASSRQELNTEAFF. As DNA, the CDR3 is TGTGCCAGCAGCAGACAGGAGTTGAACACTGAAGCTTTCTTT.

This clone occurred once. The chain joins TRBV10-3 to TRBJ2-7; perhaps TRBD1 as D (6 bases). Germline CDR1 and CDR2: ENHRY and SYGVKD. The CDR3 consists of 12 residues. Trimming took 10 bases from V and 6 from J, leaving 16 bases between them. The CDR3 DNA follows: TGTGCCACCCAGAAACAAGGGGGCGAGCAGTACTTC. Encoded protein: CATQKQGGEQYF.

This chain joins TRBV14 and TRBJ2-5, with D possibly being TRBD1 (6 bases). The V end lost 5 bases, the J end lost 5 bases, and 12 bases lay between the germline ends. CDR1 and CDR2 (germline): SGHDN, FVKESK. The CDR3 loop spans 13 amino acids. The CDR3 is CASSSGVFETQYF. CDR3 DNA: TGTGCCAGCAGCTCAGGGGTATTCGAGACCCAGTACTTC.

The chain couples TRBV18 to TRBJ1-5; tentatively, D is TRBD1 (5 bases). Trimming removed 2 bases from V and 5 bases from J, with 7 bases in between. Germline CDR1 is KGHSH and CDR2 is LQKENI. There are 13 residues in the CDR3. The CDR3: CASSPSRDQPQHF. The DNA of the CDR3 is TGTGCCAGCTCACCAAGCAGGGATCAGCCCCAGCATTTT.

The DNA for the CDR3 is TGTGCCAGCAGCTTGGGTAGCGGGCTCTCCTACGAGCAGTACTTC. It yields the protein CASSLGSGLSYEQYF. This chain joins TRBV5-5 and TRBJ2-7, with 7 bases identical to TRBD2. CDR3 length: 15 amino acids. The V segment lost 0 bases and the J segment 0 bases; nucleotides outside the gene matches: 3. Looked up from germline, CDR1 is SGHKS and CDR2 is YYEKEE (reference sequence). Combining the CDR3 with reference TRBV5-5 and TRBJ2-7 gives the whole variable domain DAGVTQSPTHLIKTRGQQVTLRCSPISGHKSVSWYQQVLGQGPQFIFQYYEKEERGRGNFPDRFSARQFPNYSSELNVNALLLGDSALYLCASSLGSGLSYEQYFGPGTRLTVT.

This rearrangement joins TRBV5-4 to TRBJ2-7, with a possible D match to TRBD1 (6 bases). The germline CDR1 and CDR2 sequences are SGHNT and YYREEE (reference sequence). The CDR3 is 14 amino acids. Trimming took off 5 bases at V and 2 bases at J, with 14 bases between the two ends. CDR3 in amino acids: CASRPQGSAYEQYF. The CDR3 DNA reads TGTGCCAGCAGACCACAGGGCTCTGCCTACGAGCAGTACTTC.

V gene TRBV18 combines with J gene TRBJ2-7; 8 bases match TRBD2. The CDR3 totals 16 residues. Trimming at V came to 2 bases and at J to 7 bases, leaving 13 bases not matched to a gene. Per the germline V gene, CDR1 is KGHSH and CDR2 is LQKENI. CDR3 nucleotide sequence: TGTGCCAGCTCACCAAAGTATGCCGGGGGGGCCGGGGAGCAGTACTTC. Its protein is CASSPKYAGGAGEQYF. Full variable domain (remainder filled in from reference TRBV18 and TRBJ2-7): NAGVMQNPRHLVRRRGQEARLRCSPMKGHSHVYWYRQLPEEGLKFMVYLQKENIIDESGMPKERFSAEFPKEGPSILRIQQVVRGDSAAYFCASSPKYAGGAGEQYFGPGTRLTVT.

The gene calls are TRBV6-5 and TRBJ2-2, with TRBD1 identical over 9 bases. V gave up 5 bases and J gave up 1 base; unmatched junction bases: 2. CDR1 and CDR2 from the germline V gene are MNHEY and SVGAGI. This CDR3 has 15 amino acids. As DNA, the CDR3 is TGTGCCAGCAGTCGACAGGGGGTGAACACCGGGGAGCTGTTTTTT. It yields the protein CASSRQGVNTGELFF.

CDR3 nucleotide sequence: TGTGTCAGTTCCGGACAGGGAGATAATTCACCCCTCCACTTT. Protein sequence: CVSSGQGDNSPLHF. The chain is built from TRBV6-1 and TRBJ1-6; TRBD1 matches at 8 bases. Germline values: CDR1 MNHNS, CDR2 SASEGT. The CDR3 consists of 14 residues.

The chain has TRBV6-6 and TRBJ1-1, with D tentatively TRBD1 (5 bases). There are 14 residues in the CDR3. Germline loops: CDR1 MNHNY, CDR2 SVGAGI (reference sequence). Trimming shortened V by 8 bases and J by 6 bases, and 19 bases separated the two germline ends. CDR3 sequence reads: CASYQPQGIPEAFF. In DNA, the CDR3 is TGTGCCAGCTACCAGCCCCAGGGTATACCTGAAGCTTTCTTT.

This clone was seen a few times. The chain joins TRBV27 to TRBJ2-7; no clear D. Germline lookup yields CDR1 MNHEY and CDR2 SMNVEV (reference sequence). V shed 5 bases and J shed 3 bases, with 17 bases lying between them. The CDR3 spans 15 residues. The CDR3 reads CASSPTTPESYEQYF. The CDR3 nucleotides read TGTGCCAGCAGTCCAACCACCCCAGAAAGCTACGAGCAGTACTTC.

The chain carries TRBV7-2 and TRBJ2-5; the match to TRBD2 covers 9 bases. This CDR3 region has 14 residues. Germline trimming cut 2 bases from V and 2 bases from J; bases unmatched to any gene: 0. The germline gives CDR1 SGHTA, CDR2 FQGNSA. The CDR3 bases are TGTGCCAGCAGCTTACTAGCGGGGCAAGAGACCCAGTACTTC. Its protein is CASSLLAGQETQYF. The whole variable domain, filled in from reference TRBV7-2 and TRBJ2-5, reads GAGVSQSPSNKVTEKGKDVELRCDPISGHTALYWYRQSLGQGLEFLIYFQGNSAPDKSGLPSDRFSAERTGGSVSTLTIQRTQQEDSAVYLCASSLLAGQETQYFGPGTRLLVL.

This rearrangement joins TRBV4-2 to TRBJ2-5; 11 positions agree with TRBD2. Germline V lookup: CDR1 LGHNA, CDR2 YNFKEQ. The CDR3 sequence is 18 residues long. The V gene end was trimmed by 4 bases and the J gene end by 3 bases; junction bases not matched to a gene: 13. The CDR3 coding sequence is TGTGCCAGCAGCCCCGTGGGAACTAGCGGGGGAGCCGAAGAGACCCAGTACTTC. Its protein is CASSPVGTSGGAEETQYF.

DNA for the CDR3: TGTGCCAGCAGCCCGAGCGGGGGCTTGAATTCACCCCTCCACTTT. It codes for CASSPSGGLNSPLHF. The chain couples TRBV7-2 to TRBJ1-6; tentative D call: TRBD1 (6 bases). Trimming shortened V by 5 bases and J by 7 bases, and 15 bases separated the two germline ends. The CDR3 covers 15 residues. CDR1 and CDR2 from the germline V gene are SGHTA and FQGNSA.

The chain uses TRBV9 and TRBJ2-7, with 8 bases matching TRBD2. There are 16 residues in the CDR3. The germline gives CDR1 SGDLS, CDR2 YYNGEE. V was pared by 2 bases and J by 0 bases, with 7 bases of the junction left unmatched. This CDR3 reads CASSVGGGTSSYEQYF. The CDR3 DNA is TGTGCCAGCAGCGTGGGAGGTGGGACTAGCTCCTACGAGCAGTACTTC.

The chain has TRBV30 and TRBJ2-2, with 7 bases matching TRBD1. Trimming at V came to 4 bases and at J to 6 bases, leaving 2 bases not matched to a gene. The CDR3 has 12 residues. The V gene's germline CDR1 is GTSNPN and CDR2 SVGIG (reference sequence). The CDR3 loop is CAWTGGAGELFF. In nucleotides, the CDR3 is TGTGCCTGGACAGGGGGTGCCGGGGAGCTGTTTTTT.

Of note for this clone: At one boundary the junction diverges from the germline segment, which might be a read error. This chain connects TRBV9 to TRBJ1-5, with D possibly matching TRBD1 (6 bases). CDR3 length: 15 residues. CDR1 and CDR2 from the germline V gene are SGDLS and YYNGEE. The DNA of the CDR3 is TGTCCCAGCAGCGTAGGGTCCCAGGGGTGGGAGCCCCAGCATTTT. As protein: CPSSVGSQGWEPQHF.

V usage is TRBV19 and J usage is TRBJ2-7; TRBD1 matches at 12 bases. CDR3 length equals 17 residues. V lost 7 bases to trimming and J lost 6 bases; unmatched junction nucleotides: 16. Germline V gene sequence: CDR1 LNHDA, CDR2 SQIVND (reference sequence). CDR3 amino acids: CASTPRPRGQGAREQYF. In DNA, the CDR3 is TGTGCCAGTACCCCACGGCCCAGGGGACAGGGGGCCCGCGAGCAGTACTTC.

This chain uses TRBV27 with TRBJ1-2; no reliable D call. Deletions cut 5 bases from V and 2 bases from J, with 15 bases between. The CDR3 is 15 residues long. Germline V gene data show CDR1 as MNHEY and CDR2 as SMNVEV (reference sequence). Written as DNA, the CDR3 is TGTGCCAGCAGTACGCGCCGGGATCCGAACTATGGCTACACCTTC. It yields the protein CASSTRRDPNYGYTF.